This T cell receptor (beta chain) was captured in a study of T cells in narcolepsy. Overall study: Donors had narcolepsy type 1 or type 2, or were healthy controls. General study results and limits: Same-patient CSF and blood CD4+ T cell clonotypes included HCRT-specific and TRIB2-specific autoreactive ones. In some patient and control memory CD4+ samples, autoreactive clones were absent. Healthy controls reportedly lacked the autoreactive clonotypes serially found in patients' blood.

The CDR3 extends over 19 amino acids. Looked up from germline, CDR1 is MNHNS and CDR2 is SASEGT. Germline trimming cut 1 base from V and 2 bases from J; bases unmatched to any gene: 15. With respect to this clone: Its antigen is unidentified.

Data came from immunoSEQ multiplex PCR; TCRdb stores just in-frame clones and leaves some out. The sample yields tens of thousands of clones, roughly 78% seen once. Sequencing was performed on CD45RA- memory CD4+ T cells from PBMCs. The chain is built from TRBV6-1 and TRBJ2-3; 7 nucleotides match TRBD1. The sequence was obtained from a human donor with narcolepsy. Here the CDR3 reads CASSEDRGGGIFSTDTQYF. CDR3 DNA: TGTGCCAGCAGTGAAGACAGGGGTGGTGGTATTTTCTCCACAGATACGCAGTATTTT.